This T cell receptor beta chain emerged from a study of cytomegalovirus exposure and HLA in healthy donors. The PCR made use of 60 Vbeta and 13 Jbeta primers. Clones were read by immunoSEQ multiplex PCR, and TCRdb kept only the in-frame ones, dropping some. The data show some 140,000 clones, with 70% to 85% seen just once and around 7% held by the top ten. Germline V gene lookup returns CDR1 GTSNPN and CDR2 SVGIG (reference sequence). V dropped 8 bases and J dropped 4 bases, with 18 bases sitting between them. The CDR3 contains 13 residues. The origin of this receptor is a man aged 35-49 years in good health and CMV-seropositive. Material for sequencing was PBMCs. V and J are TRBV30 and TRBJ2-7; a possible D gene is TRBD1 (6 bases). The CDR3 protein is CALEITGKYEQYF. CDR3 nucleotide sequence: TGTGCCCTGGAGATAACAGGGAAATACGAGCAGTACTTC.